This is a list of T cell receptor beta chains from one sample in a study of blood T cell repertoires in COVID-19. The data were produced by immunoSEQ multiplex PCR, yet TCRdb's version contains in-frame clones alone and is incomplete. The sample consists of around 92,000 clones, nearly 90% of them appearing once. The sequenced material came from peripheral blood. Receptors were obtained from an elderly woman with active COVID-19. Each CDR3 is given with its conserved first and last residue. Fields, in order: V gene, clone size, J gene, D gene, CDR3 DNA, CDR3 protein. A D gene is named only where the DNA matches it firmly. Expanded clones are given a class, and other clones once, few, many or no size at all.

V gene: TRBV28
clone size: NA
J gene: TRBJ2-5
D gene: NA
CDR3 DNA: TGTGCCAGCAGTTTACTGACTAGGAGAGAGACCCAGTACTTC
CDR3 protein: CASSLLTRRETQYF

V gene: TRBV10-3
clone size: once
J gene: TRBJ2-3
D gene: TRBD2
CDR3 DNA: TGTGCCATCAGTGAGTCTAGTGGGAGGGCAGATACGCAGTATTTT
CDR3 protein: CAISESSGRADTQYF

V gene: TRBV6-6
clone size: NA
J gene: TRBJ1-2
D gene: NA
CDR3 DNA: TGTGCCAGCAGTTACGGGTATCAGGAAATCAATGGCTACACCTTC
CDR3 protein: CASSYGYQEINGYTF

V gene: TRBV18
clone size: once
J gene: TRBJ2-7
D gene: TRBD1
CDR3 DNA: TGTGCCAGCTCACCCGGACAGGCCCCCTACGAGCAGTACTTC
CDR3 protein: CASSPGQAPYEQYF

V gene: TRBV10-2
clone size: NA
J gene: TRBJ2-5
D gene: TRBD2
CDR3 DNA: TGCGCCAGCAGTGATTTCAAACGGGAGGGCCCAGAGACCCAGTACTTC
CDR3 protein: CASSDFKREGPETQYF

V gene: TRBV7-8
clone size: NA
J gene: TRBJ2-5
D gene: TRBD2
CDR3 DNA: TGTGCCAGCAGCCCCCCTGGTTTAGCGGGAGAAGAGACCCAGTACTTC
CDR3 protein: CASSPPGLAGEETQYF

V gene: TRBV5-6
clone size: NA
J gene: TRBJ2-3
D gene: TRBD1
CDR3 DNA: TGTGCCAGCAGCTTGATGACAGGGCTCAGCACAGATACGCAGTATTTT
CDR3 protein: CASSLMTGLSTDTQYF

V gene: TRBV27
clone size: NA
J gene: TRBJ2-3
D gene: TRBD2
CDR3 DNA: TGTGCCAGCAACCGACTAGCGGGAATGTCCGTTTTT
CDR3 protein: CASNRLAGMSVF

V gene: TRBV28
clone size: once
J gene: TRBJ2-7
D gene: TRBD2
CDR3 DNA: TGTGCCAGTCAGACTAGCGGGACCTACGAGCAGTACTTC
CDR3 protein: CASQTSGTYEQYF

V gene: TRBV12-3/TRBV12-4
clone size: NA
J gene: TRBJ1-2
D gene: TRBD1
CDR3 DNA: TGTGCCAGCAGGAAGACAGGGGGCTATGGCTACACCTTC
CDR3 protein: CASRKTGGYGYTF

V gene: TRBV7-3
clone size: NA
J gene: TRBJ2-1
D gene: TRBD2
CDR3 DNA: TGTGCCAGCAGCTCTAGCGGGAGGATGGGCAATGAGCAGTTCTTC
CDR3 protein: CASSSSGRMGNEQFF

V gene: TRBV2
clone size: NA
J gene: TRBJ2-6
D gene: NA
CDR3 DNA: TGTGCCAGCGGCAGGGGCTCTGGGGCCAACGTCCTGACTTTC
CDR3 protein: CASGRGSGANVLTF

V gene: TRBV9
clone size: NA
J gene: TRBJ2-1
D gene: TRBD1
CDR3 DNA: TGTGCCAGCAGCGTCCCCTCACAGGGGGCCATAGATGAGCAGTTCTTC
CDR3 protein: CASSVPSQGAIDEQFF

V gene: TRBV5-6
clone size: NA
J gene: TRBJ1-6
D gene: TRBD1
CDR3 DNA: TGTGCCAGCAGCCAGTACAGGGGAAATTCACCCCTCCACTTT
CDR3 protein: CASSQYRGNSPLHF

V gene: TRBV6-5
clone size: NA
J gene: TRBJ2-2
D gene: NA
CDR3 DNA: TGTGCCAGCAGTTACTCTCGTTCCGCCGGGGAGCTGTTTTTT
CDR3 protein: CASSYSRSAGELFF

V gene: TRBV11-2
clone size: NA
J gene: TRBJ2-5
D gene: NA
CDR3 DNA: TGTGCCAGCAGCCCCCGGGAGACCCAGTACTTC
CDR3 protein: CASSPRETQYF

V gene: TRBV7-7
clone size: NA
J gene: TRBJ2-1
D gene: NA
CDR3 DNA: TGTGCCAGCAGCGTCGACACCACCGTCTACAATGAGCAGTTCTTC
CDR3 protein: CASSVDTTVYNEQFF

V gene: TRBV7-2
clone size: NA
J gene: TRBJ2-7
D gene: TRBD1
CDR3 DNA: TGTGCCAGCAGCTTCTCCGGGCAGGGGGCTTACGAGCAGTACTTC
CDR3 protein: CASSFSGQGAYEQYF

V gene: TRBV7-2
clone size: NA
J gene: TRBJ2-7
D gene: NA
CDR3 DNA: TGTGCCAGCAGATCCGGGTCCTACGAGCAGTACTTC
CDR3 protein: CASRSGSYEQYF

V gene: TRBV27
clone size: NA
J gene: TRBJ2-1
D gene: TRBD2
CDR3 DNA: TGTGCCAGCAGTAATAGCGGGAGTTTCCATGAGCAGTTCTTC
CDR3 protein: CASSNSGSFHEQFF

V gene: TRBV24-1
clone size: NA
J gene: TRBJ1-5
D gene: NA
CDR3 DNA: TGTGCCACCACCAGAGGGCCGCAGGACAATCAGCCCCAGCATTTT
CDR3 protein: CATTRGPQDNQPQHF

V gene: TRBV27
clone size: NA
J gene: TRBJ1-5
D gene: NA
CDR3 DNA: TGTGCCAGCAGTTTCAAGGGAGGCAATCAGCCCCAGCATTTT
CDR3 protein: CASSFKGGNQPQHF

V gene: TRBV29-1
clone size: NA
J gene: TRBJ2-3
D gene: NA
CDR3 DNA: TGCAGCGTTTACGATAGCGGTGTTCGTCGAGATACGCAGTATTTT
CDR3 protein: CSVYDSGVRRDTQYF

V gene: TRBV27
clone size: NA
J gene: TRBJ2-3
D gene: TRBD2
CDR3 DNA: TGTGCCAGCAGTTTAGGCCTAGCGGCCACAGATACGCAGTATTTT
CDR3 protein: CASSLGLAATDTQYF

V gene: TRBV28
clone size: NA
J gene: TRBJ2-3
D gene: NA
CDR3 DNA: TGTGCCAGCAGGTGGGGTAGCGGCACAGATACGCAGTATTTT
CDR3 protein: CASRWGSGTDTQYF

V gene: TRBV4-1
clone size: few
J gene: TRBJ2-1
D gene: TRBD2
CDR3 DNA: TGCGCCAGCAGCCATCCCGGGCGGGAGGTCTCCTACAATGAGCAGTTCTTC
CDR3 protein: CASSHPGREVSYNEQFF

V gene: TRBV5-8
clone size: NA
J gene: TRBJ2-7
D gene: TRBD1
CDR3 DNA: TGTGCCGGAGACAGGGGTTTAAGTGACGAGCAGTACTTC
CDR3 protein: CAGDRGLSDEQYF

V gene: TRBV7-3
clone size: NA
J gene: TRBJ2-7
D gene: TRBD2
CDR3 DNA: TGTGCCAGCAGCCCCAGCGGGAGTTGGGAGCAGTACTTC
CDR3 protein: CASSPSGSWEQYF

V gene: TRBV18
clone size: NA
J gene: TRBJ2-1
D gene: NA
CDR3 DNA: TGTGCCAGCTCACCAACCAGCGGGTTGAGAGGTGAGCAGTTCTTC
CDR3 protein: CASSPTSGLRGEQFF

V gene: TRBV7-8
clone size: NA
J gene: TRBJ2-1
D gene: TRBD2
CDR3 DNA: TGTGCCAGCGGGGGAAGACTAGCGGCCTACAATGAGCAGTTCTTC
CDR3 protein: CASGGRLAAYNEQFF

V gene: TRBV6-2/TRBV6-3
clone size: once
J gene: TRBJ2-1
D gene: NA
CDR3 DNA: TGTGCCAGCAGTTACGGACAGTTGGACAATGAGCAGTTCTTC
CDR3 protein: CASSYGQLDNEQFF

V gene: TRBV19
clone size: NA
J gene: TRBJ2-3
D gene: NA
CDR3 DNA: TGTGCCAGTAGTATGGAGACTAGTTGGAGTGTTACGCAGTATTTT
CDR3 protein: CASSMETSWSVTQYF

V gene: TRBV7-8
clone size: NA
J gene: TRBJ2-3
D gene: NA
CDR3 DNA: TGTGCCAGCAGCTTAGTGTCAATAGATACGCAGTATTTT
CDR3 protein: CASSLVSIDTQYF

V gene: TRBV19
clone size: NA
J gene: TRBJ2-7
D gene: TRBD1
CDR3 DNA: TGTGCCACCTTTTGGGCAGGGGGCGCGTTTGGGTACGAGCAGTACTTC
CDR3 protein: CATFWAGGAFGYEQYF

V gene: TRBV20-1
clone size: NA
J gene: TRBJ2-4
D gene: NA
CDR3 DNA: TGCAGTGCTAGTAGCGGACGTTCAGCCAAAAACATTCAGTACTTC
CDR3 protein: CSASSGRSAKNIQYF

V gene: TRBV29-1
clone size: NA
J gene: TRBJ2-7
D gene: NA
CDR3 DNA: TGCAGCGTTTACGGCGGCATAACCTACGAGCAGTACTTC
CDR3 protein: CSVYGGITYEQYF

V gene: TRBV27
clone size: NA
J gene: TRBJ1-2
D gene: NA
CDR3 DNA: TGTGCCAGCAGTCCCCGAGGCAGAACTATGGGCTACACCTTC
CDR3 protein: CASSPRGRTMGYTF

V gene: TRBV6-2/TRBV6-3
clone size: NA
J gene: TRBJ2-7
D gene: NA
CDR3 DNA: TGTGCCAGCAGTCCCGGGGAAGGCTACGAGCAGTACTTC
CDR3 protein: CASSPGEGYEQYF

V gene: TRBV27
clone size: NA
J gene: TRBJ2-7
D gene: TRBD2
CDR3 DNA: TGTGCCAGCAGTTGGGACTACCGGAGCTCCTACGAGCAGTACTTC
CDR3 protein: CASSWDYRSSYEQYF

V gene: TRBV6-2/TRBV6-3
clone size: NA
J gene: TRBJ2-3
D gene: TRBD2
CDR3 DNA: TGTGCCAGCAGCCGCCGCGGGAGACGTGAAGATACGCAGTATTTT
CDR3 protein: CASSRRGRREDTQYF